The 7 T cell receptor beta chains presented below share a single source sample, sequenced in a study of pediatric ulcerative colitis. Sequencing was performed with immunoSEQ multiplex PCR; in TCRdb, only in-frame clones are kept and a portion is missing. In the table there are around 64,000 clones, more than 60% of which are singletons. The sequencing input was blood. The receptors stem from a boy younger than 18 with moderate ulcerative colitis.

This clone was observed once. The genes are TRBV6-5 and TRBJ2-7; a possible D gene is TRBD1 (5 bases). The germline gives CDR1 MNHEY, CDR2 SVGAGI. The V gene lost 8 bases and the J gene lost 2 bases, with 13 bases spanning the gap. This CDR3 comprises 13 residues. CDR3 in DNA: TGTGCCAGCGAGTTGGCAGGGACCTACGAGCAGTACTTC. It is translated as CASELAGTYEQYF.

This clone was observed a few times. This chain links TRBV4-1 with TRBJ1-5, with no clear D. There are 15 residues in the CDR3. Per germline, CDR1 MGHRA and CDR2 YSYEKL. Deletions cut 4 bases from V and 0 bases from J, with 10 bases between. The CDR3 is CASSLRTDSNQPQHF. The CDR3, as DNA: TGCGCCAGCAGCCTTCGGACCGATAGCAATCAGCCCCAGCATTTT.

The J gene is TRBJ1-2, the V gene TRBV7-3, with 11 bases fitting TRBD1. V dropped 0 bases and J dropped 7; count of bases not matched to a gene: 4. Germline V gene lookup returns CDR1 SGHTA and CDR2 FQGTGA. This CDR3 is built from 15 residues. CDR3 coding DNA: TGTGCCAGCAGCTTAACAAGGGACAGGGGGTCTGGCTACACCTTC. This translates into CASSLTRDRGSGYTF.

This clone has more than one count but fewer than ten. The rearrangement links TRBV10-3 to TRBJ1-6; 9 bases agree with TRBD1. Trimming removed 4 bases from V and 7 bases from J; junction bases left unmatched: 5. Germline V CDR1 and CDR2: ENHRY, SYGVKD. The CDR3 runs 15 residues. The CDR3 here is CAISVGTGKNSPLHF. The CDR3 DNA sequence: TGTGCCATCAGTGTGGGGACAGGGAAAAATTCACCCCTCCACTTT.

V usage is TRBV6-5 and J usage is TRBJ2-3, with TRBD2 matching 10 bases. The V gene end was trimmed by 10 bases and the J gene end by 2 bases; junction bases not matched to a gene: 9. CDR1 and CDR2 from the germline V gene are MNHEY and SVGAGI. This CDR3 has 15 residues. As DNA, the CDR3 is TGTGCCACCGGTAAAGGACTAGCGGTCACAGATACGCAGTATTTT. Translating gives CATGKGLAVTDTQYF.

This clone was observed a single time. The chain links TRBV30 to TRBJ2-1; 10 nucleotides match TRBD2. The CDR3 runs 14 residues. V was pared by 7 bases and J by 6 bases, with 9 bases of the junction left unmatched. Germline CDR1 GTSNPN, CDR2 SVGIG (reference sequence). CDR3: CASPLAGDFNEQFF. The CDR3 region has the DNA TGTGCCTCGCCTCTAGCGGGAGATTTCAATGAGCAGTTCTTC.

The chain uses TRBV15 and TRBJ2-7; maybe TRBD2 (6 bases). V lost 9 bases and J lost 6, with 21 bases in between. The CDR3 contains 14 residues. CDR1 and CDR2 from the germline V gene are LNHNV and YYDKDF (reference sequence). CDR3 sequence reads: CATSGGSAFREQYF. CDR3 bases: TGTGCCACGTCAGGAGGGTCGGCTTTCCGCGAGCAGTACTTC.